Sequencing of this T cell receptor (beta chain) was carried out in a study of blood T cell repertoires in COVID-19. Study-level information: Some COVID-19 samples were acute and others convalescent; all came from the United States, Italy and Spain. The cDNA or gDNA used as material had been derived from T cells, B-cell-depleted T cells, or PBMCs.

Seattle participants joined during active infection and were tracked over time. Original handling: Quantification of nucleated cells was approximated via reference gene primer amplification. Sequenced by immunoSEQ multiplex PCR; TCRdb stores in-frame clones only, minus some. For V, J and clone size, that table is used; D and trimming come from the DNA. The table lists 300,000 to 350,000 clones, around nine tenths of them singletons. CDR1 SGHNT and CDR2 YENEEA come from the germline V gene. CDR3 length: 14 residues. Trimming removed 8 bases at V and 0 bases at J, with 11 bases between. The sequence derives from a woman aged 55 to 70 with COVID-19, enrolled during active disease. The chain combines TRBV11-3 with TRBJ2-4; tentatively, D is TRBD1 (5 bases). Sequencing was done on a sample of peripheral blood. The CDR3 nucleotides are TGTGCCAGCCATCAGGGTTTAGCCAAAAACATTCAGTACTTC. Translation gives CASHQGLAKNIQYF.